Included here is one T cell receptor (beta chain) sequence, with context. What it binds is unknown. The V and J ends lost 5 bases and 5 bases respectively, with 9 bases between them. Germline loops: CDR1 SGHAT, CDR2 FQNNGV. The CDR3 covers 12 residues. The sample belongs to a study of CD8+ T cells in alopecia areata. TCR sequencing used cDNA made by reverse transcription of extracted RNA. Some clones are missing from TCRdb's copy, which holds only in-frame ones; the method was immunoSEQ multiplex PCR. The data show more than 150,000 clones, around 51% seen once. Study observations and caveats: Tofacitinib did not eliminate many expanded lesional clones from scalp or blood. Patients shared TCRs less clearly than mice did, possibly for HLA-related reasons.

The treatment denotes: oral pan-JAK inhibitor, 5-10 mg twice daily. The chain combines TRBV11-2 with TRBJ2-5; no firm D call. This sequence originates from a human donor with alopecia areata. The sequencing used CD8+ T cells sorted from blood, collected around week 54, from a patient treated with tofacitinib. CDR3 DNA: TGTGCCAGCAGCCCCCCGTGGGAGACCCAGTACTTC. Translation: CASSPPWETQYF.